This is a list of T cell receptor beta chains from one sample in a study of shared clonotypes between healthy human individuals. TCRdb's copy holds only in-frame clones and misses some; the assay was immunoSEQ multiplex PCR. The sample has over a million clones, 95% to 97% seen once. The material sequenced was naive CD4+ T cells sorted from blood. These receptors were taken from a man aged 25 to 45 in good health. The CDR3 runs from the conserved cysteine through the conserved F or W. Each record gives: CDR3 DNA, CDR3 protein, clone size, J gene, V gene, D gene. D genes are given only for firm matches. For some rows the clone size is stated as once, few or many, or as a class when expanded; others skip it.

cdr3_nt: TGTGCCAGCAGTTCCGGGCCGAAGATTTCCTCCAATGAGCAGTTCTTC; cdr3_aa: CASSSGPKISSNEQFF; clone_size: .; j_call: TRBJ2-1; v_call: TRBV6-7; d_call: .
cdr3_nt: TGTGCCAGCAGCTTGCAGGATTACAATGAGCAGTTCTTC; cdr3_aa: CASSLQDYNEQFF; clone_size: once; j_call: TRBJ2-1; v_call: TRBV7-2; d_call: .
cdr3_nt: TGTGCCAGCAGCTTAGCGGGGACCCGAGCAGATACGCAGTATTTT; cdr3_aa: CASSLAGTRADTQYF; clone_size: once; j_call: TRBJ2-3; v_call: TRBV11-2; d_call: .
cdr3_nt: TGTGCCAGCAGTCAAGCGGGCAGCTCCTACGAGCAGTACTTC; cdr3_aa: CASSQAGSSYEQYF; clone_size: .; j_call: TRBJ2-7; v_call: TRBV25-1; d_call: .
cdr3_nt: TGTGCCAGCAGCGAGGGACAGGGAATCAATCAGCCCCAGCATTTT; cdr3_aa: CASSEGQGINQPQHF; clone_size: .; j_call: TRBJ1-5; v_call: TRBV7-2; d_call: TRBD1
cdr3_nt: TGTGCCAGCAGCGTAGCTAGCCAGGGAGGACACAATGAGCAGTTCTTC; cdr3_aa: CASSVASQGGHNEQFF; clone_size: .; j_call: TRBJ2-1; v_call: TRBV9; d_call: .
cdr3_nt: TGTGCCAGCAGTTTAAGCAGAGCGGGAGGGTTCTCTAGCACAGATACGCAGTATTTT; cdr3_aa: CASSLSRAGGFSSTDTQYF; clone_size: .; j_call: TRBJ2-3; v_call: TRBV27; d_call: TRBD2
cdr3_nt: TGTGCCAGCTCACCCCAATGGACGGATAGCTCCTACGAGCAGTACTTC; cdr3_aa: CASSPQWTDSSYEQYF; clone_size: .; j_call: TRBJ2-7; v_call: TRBV18; d_call: .
cdr3_nt: TGTGCCAGCAGCTTAGCGGCTCAGGGGACAGGAGGCTACACCTTC; cdr3_aa: CASSLAAQGTGGYTF; clone_size: .; j_call: TRBJ1-2; v_call: TRBV7-2; d_call: TRBD1
cdr3_nt: TGTGCCAGCAGCTCGGAGTGGCTCTCGGAGCTGTTTTTT; cdr3_aa: CASSSEWLSELFF; clone_size: .; j_call: TRBJ2-2; v_call: TRBV11-3; d_call: .
cdr3_nt: TGTGCCAGTAGTTCGTCCGGGAACTCCTACGAGCAGTACTTC; cdr3_aa: CASSSSGNSYEQYF; clone_size: once; j_call: TRBJ2-7; v_call: TRBV19; d_call: .
cdr3_nt: TGTGCCAGCAGCCCCTACGGGGCTCGCACCGGGGAGCTGTTTTTT; cdr3_aa: CASSPYGARTGELFF; clone_size: .; j_call: TRBJ2-2; v_call: TRBV14; d_call: .
cdr3_nt: TGTGCCAGCAGTGACTCGATCGGGGTCAGGGCTTTGGAGACCCAGTACTTC; cdr3_aa: CASSDSIGVRALETQYF; clone_size: .; j_call: TRBJ2-5; v_call: TRBV6-4; d_call: .
cdr3_nt: TGTGCCAGCAGTTGGGGTGTTACTTACGAGCAGTACTTC; cdr3_aa: CASSWGVTYEQYF; clone_size: .; j_call: TRBJ2-7; v_call: TRBV28; d_call: .
cdr3_nt: TGTGCCAGCAGGGATGCAACAGGCTTTCGCACCTACAATGAGCAGTTCTTC; cdr3_aa: CASRDATGFRTYNEQFF; clone_size: .; j_call: TRBJ2-1; v_call: TRBV21-1; d_call: .
cdr3_nt: TGTGCCAGCAGTTTAAAGGGGTTTGGCTACACCTTC; cdr3_aa: CASSLKGFGYTF; clone_size: .; j_call: TRBJ1-2; v_call: TRBV27; d_call: .
cdr3_nt: TGTGCCAGCAGTCCTGGGTTTGACATTCAGTACTTC; cdr3_aa: CASSPGFDIQYF; clone_size: .; j_call: TRBJ2-4; v_call: TRBV28; d_call: .
cdr3_nt: TGTGCCAGCAGCGTAGGTCCAGGGGTCCCAGATACGCAGTATTTT; cdr3_aa: CASSVGPGVPDTQYF; clone_size: .; j_call: TRBJ2-3; v_call: TRBV9; d_call: .
cdr3_nt: TGTGCCAGCAGCGGATCCTTGGGATTCTATGGCTACACCTTC; cdr3_aa: CASSGSLGFYGYTF; clone_size: .; j_call: TRBJ1-2; v_call: TRBV2; d_call: .
cdr3_nt: TGTGCCTGGCACAGGGGGATTGTCGGGGAGCTGTTTTTT; cdr3_aa: CAWHRGIVGELFF; clone_size: .; j_call: TRBJ2-2; v_call: TRBV30; d_call: TRBD1
cdr3_nt: TGTGCCAGCAGCCCCACGGATCGCGACACTGAAGCTTTCTTT; cdr3_aa: CASSPTDRDTEAFF; clone_size: .; j_call: TRBJ1-1; v_call: TRBV11-3; d_call: .
cdr3_nt: TGTGCCAGCAGCGTAGGGACGATTGATGAAAAACTGTTTTTT; cdr3_aa: CASSVGTIDEKLFF; clone_size: .; j_call: TRBJ1-4; v_call: TRBV9; d_call: .
cdr3_nt: TGTGCCAGCAGCCCGACCAGCGGGACAGATACGCAGTATTTT; cdr3_aa: CASSPTSGTDTQYF; clone_size: .; j_call: TRBJ2-3; v_call: TRBV9; d_call: .
cdr3_nt: TGTGCCAGCAGTTTCGGACAGAACGAATACAATGAGCAGTTCTTC; cdr3_aa: CASSFGQNEYNEQFF; clone_size: .; j_call: TRBJ2-1; v_call: TRBV6-5; d_call: .
cdr3_nt: TGTGCCAGTAGTGCCGGGACAGGGGGAGAGACCCAGTACTTC; cdr3_aa: CASSAGTGGETQYF; clone_size: .; j_call: TRBJ2-5; v_call: TRBV19; d_call: TRBD1
cdr3_nt: TGCGCCAGCAGCCGGGGACAGGGGAATGAAAAACTGTTTTTT; cdr3_aa: CASSRGQGNEKLFF; clone_size: .; j_call: TRBJ1-4; v_call: TRBV5-1; d_call: TRBD1
cdr3_nt: TGCGCCAGCAGCCAAGTAGGCCTAGCCGCCTACAGTGAGCAGTTCTTC; cdr3_aa: CASSQVGLAAYSEQFF; clone_size: .; j_call: TRBJ2-1; v_call: TRBV4-1; d_call: .
cdr3_nt: TGTGCCAGCTCACCACAGTTTACTCAAGAGACCCAGTACTTC; cdr3_aa: CASSPQFTQETQYF; clone_size: .; j_call: TRBJ2-5; v_call: TRBV18; d_call: .
cdr3_nt: TGTGCCAGCAGTTTAATCGCAGGCTACGAGCAGTACTTC; cdr3_aa: CASSLIAGYEQYF; clone_size: .; j_call: TRBJ2-7; v_call: TRBV27; d_call: .
cdr3_nt: TGTGCCACCCTGGGCCCGGAAAGCCCTGGAAATGAGCAGTTCTTC; cdr3_aa: CATLGPESPGNEQFF; clone_size: once; j_call: TRBJ2-1; v_call: TRBV19; d_call: .
cdr3_nt: TGTGCCAGCAGTTTACAGGGAAACTATGGCTACACCTTC; cdr3_aa: CASSLQGNYGYTF; clone_size: .; j_call: TRBJ1-2; v_call: TRBV28; d_call: .
cdr3_nt: TGTGCCAGCAGCGTAGGCAGGGTCGCCTACGAGCAGTACTTC; cdr3_aa: CASSVGRVAYEQYF; clone_size: .; j_call: TRBJ2-7; v_call: TRBV9; d_call: .
cdr3_nt: TGTGCCAGCAGGACTAGCGGGAGTCAGTACGAGCAGTACTTC; cdr3_aa: CASRTSGSQYEQYF; clone_size: .; j_call: TRBJ2-7; v_call: TRBV28; d_call: TRBD2